These 17 T cell receptor beta chains came from one sample sequenced in a study of T-cell memory formation after mild COVID-19. MiXCR was run by TCRdb on the 5' RACE reads, yielding one entry per CDR3 protein. The sample has 250,000 to 350,000 distinct CDR3 sequences; less than 20% are singletons. Sequences were obtained from PBMCs or a T cell subset sorted from them (not recorded which). Every receptor here comes from a man between 18 and 35 years old who had mild COVID-19 (a few samples of this study predate the infection). Cell type and time point are not known.

This clonotype occurred a few times. The chain links TRBV7-2 to TRBJ1-4; D possibly corresponds to TRBD1 (6 bases). Germline V lookup: CDR1 SGHTA, CDR2 FQGNSA. CDR3 length equals 16 residues. V was shortened by 1 base and J by 5 bases, with 14 bases between the two germline ends. For the CDR3, the DNA is TGTGCCAGCAGCTTAGGGGGGCGGCTGACGAATGAAAAACTGTTTTTT. Amino acids: CASSLGGRLTNEKLFF.

This clonotype was seen ten or more times. This sequence joins TRBV7-9 and TRBJ2-7, with 12 bases aligning to TRBD2. Trimming at V came to 5 bases and at J to 2 bases, leaving 1 base not matched to a gene. This CDR3 comprises 14 residues. Germline CDR1 and CDR2: SEHNR and FQNEAQ (reference sequence). CDR3 bases: TGTGCCAGCAGCCCTAGCGGGGGGGCCTACGAGCAGTACTTC. Its protein is CASSPSGGAYEQYF.

The chain joins TRBV2 to TRBJ2-1; 11 bases are shared with TRBD2. V lost 7 bases and J lost 6; bases outside the gene matches: 17. Germline lookup yields CDR1 SNHLY and CDR2 FYNNEI. The CDR3 is 18 residues long. The CDR3 sequence is CASKTGLAGGRGLNEQFF. The DNA of the CDR3 is TGTGCCAGCAAGACAGGGCTAGCGGGGGGCCGGGGGCTCAATGAGCAGTTCTTC.

This clonotype has a count of ten or more. The chain links TRBV12-3 or TRBV12-4 to TRBJ2-3, with D perhaps TRBD1 (6 bases). The CDR3 runs to 17 residues. Trimming pared 5 bases from V and 2 bases from J, leaving 20 bases between. The CDR3 region has the DNA TGTGCCAGCAGTGCCCCGGGTGGCAGGGGAGTCACAGATACGCAGTATTTT. Its translation: CASSAPGGRGVTDTQYF.

The V and J genes are TRBV7-3 and TRBJ2-1, with D possibly matching TRBD2 (7 bases). The V gene's germline CDR1 is SGHTA and CDR2 FQGTGA. This CDR3 contains 12 residues. Deletions cut 4 bases from V and 14 bases from J, with 15 bases between. The CDR3 DNA is TGTGCCAGCAGCTCTGGGGGGGGGACAAAGTTCTTC. Translation: CASSSGGGTKFF.

The rearrangement links TRBV7-3 to TRBJ2-2; 7 nucleotides agree with TRBD2. Per the germline V gene, CDR1 is SGHTA and CDR2 is FQGTGA. This CDR3 has 14 residues. V lost 7 bases and J lost 6; bases outside the gene matches: 8. CDR3 sequence (DNA): TGTGCCAGCACCTCGAGCAGCGGGGCCGGGGAGCTGTTTTTT. This codes for CASTSSSGAGELFF.

The V gene is TRBV5-1, the J gene TRBJ2-2; D remains unclear. This CDR3 contains 16 residues. Germline values: CDR1 SGHRS, CDR2 YFSETQ. Deletions cut 4 bases from V and 1 base from J, with 14 bases between. The CDR3 protein is CASSPRSQLNTGELFF. The DNA for the CDR3 is TGCGCCAGCAGCCCCCGGAGCCAGCTGAACACCGGGGAGCTGTTTTTT.

This clonotype was seen many times. The chain links TRBV6-2 or TRBV6-3 to TRBJ2-3; either TRBD1 or TRBD2 may supply D (5 bases each). Germline V gives CDR1 MNHEY, CDR2 SVGEGT. Trimming took 5 bases from V and 6 from J, leaving 9 bases between them. This CDR3 region has 12 residues. CDR3 bases: TGTGCCAGCAGTAGAGGGACGGATACGCAGTATTTT. Its translation is CASSRGTDTQYF.

V usage is TRBV28 and J usage is TRBJ2-1; TRBD1 matches at 9 bases. The CDR3 loop spans 16 amino acids. Unmatched junction bases numbered 5, after V lost 2 bases and J lost 3 bases. Germline V lookup: CDR1 MDHEN, CDR2 SYDVKM. CDR3 sequence reads: CASSLQGQGFYNEQFF. For the CDR3, the DNA is TGTGCCAGCAGTTTACAAGGACAGGGGTTCTACAATGAGCAGTTCTTC.

DNA for the CDR3: TGTGCCACCAGTGAAGGCAGAATATTAAGTAGCTCCTACAATGAGCAGTTCTTC. Translating it yields CATSEGRILSSSYNEQFF. The chain carries TRBV24-1 and TRBJ2-1; no clear D gene. The CDR3 runs 18 residues. Germline values: CDR1 KGHDR, CDR2 SFDVKD. The V and J ends lost 4 bases and 0 bases respectively, with 18 bases between them.

In its sample, this clonotype was seen a few times. V usage is TRBV4-3 and J usage is TRBJ2-3; perhaps TRBD1 as D (5 bases). The CDR3 is made up of 16 amino acids. V was pared by 0 bases and J by 4 bases, with 14 bases between. The V gene's germline CDR1 is LGHNA and CDR2 YSLEER. DNA of the CDR3: TGCGCCAGCAGCCAAGATCCCGTTCTAGGGGCAGATACGCAGTATTTT. Translation gives CASSQDPVLGADTQYF.

V and J are TRBV11-2 and TRBJ1-2; 9 bases align to TRBD1. Germline assignment: CDR1 SGHAT and CDR2 FQNNGV. This CDR3 region has 14 residues. V lost 4 bases, J lost 4 bases, and 4 bases stayed unmatched. As DNA, the CDR3 is TGTGCCAGCAGCTCGGGACAGGGCCTCTATGGCTACACCTTC. This encodes CASSSGQGLYGYTF.

The chain carries TRBV5-6 and TRBJ1-2; 8 bases match TRBD1. The CDR3 has 15 amino acids. Losses at the gene ends were 0 bases for V and 0 bases for J; bases not matched to a gene: 1. Germline loops: CDR1 SGHDT, CDR2 YYEEEE. This chain's CDR3 is CASSLGDRTNYGYTF. The CDR3 DNA is TGTGCCAGCAGCTTGGGGGACAGGACTAACTATGGCTACACCTTC.

This chain joins TRBV7-2 and TRBJ2-1; D is possibly TRBD2 (6 bases). The CDR3 extends over 14 amino acids. V gave up 4 bases and J gave up 4 bases, with 11 bases separating them. Germline V gene lookup returns CDR1 SGHTA and CDR2 FQGNSA. CDR3 bases: TGTGCCAGCAGCTACCCGGGACTTTACAATGAGCAGTTCTTC. Encoded protein: CASSYPGLYNEQFF.

This sequence joins TRBV7-9 and TRBJ2-5; 8 bases line up with TRBD2. V gave up 5 bases and J gave up 2 bases; unmatched junction bases: 4. The germline V gene encodes CDR1 SEHNR and CDR2 FQNEAQ (reference sequence). The CDR3 is 14 amino acids. The CDR3 DNA follows: TGTGCCAGCAGCCCAATAGCGGGGCAAGAGACCCAGTACTTC. It encodes CASSPIAGQETQYF. Full variable domain (missing parts from reference TRBV7-9 and TRBJ2-5): DTGVSQNPRHKITKRGQNVTFRCDPISEHNRLYWYRQTLGQGPEFLTYFQNEAQLEKSRLLSDRFSAERPKGSFSTLEIQRTEQGDSAMYLCASSPIAGQETQYFGPGTRLLVL.

This clonotype was seen ten or more times. The chain joins TRBV7-2 to TRBJ1-6, with a weak D call TRBD1 (6 bases). Germline V lookup: CDR1 SGHTA, CDR2 FQGNSA. Trimming removed 5 bases at V and 9 bases at J, with 17 bases between. CDR3 length: 15 residues. As DNA, the CDR3 is TGTGCCAGCAGCGGCCGGGACATACTGAGTTCACCCCTCCACTTT. Its translation is CASSGRDILSSPLHF.

The chain recombines TRBV12-3 or TRBV12-4 with TRBJ1-4; TRBD1 aligns across 8 bases. The CDR3 has 14 amino acids. Losses at the gene ends were 5 bases for V and 7 bases for J; bases not matched to a gene: 6. The CDR3 reads CASSADRGGEKLFF. In DNA form, the CDR3 reads TGTGCCAGCAGTGCCGACAGGGGTGGTGAAAAACTGTTTTTT.